The clone carrying this T cell receptor beta chain was counted only a few times. Its antigen is currently unknown. These data originate in a study of post-analysis software for immune sequencing data. Study overall: Clinical courses comprised relapsing-remitting, secondary progressive and progressive-relapsing multiple sclerosis.

Germline-derived CDR1 and CDR2 are DFQATT and SNEGSKA (reference sequence). The CDR3 is 13 residues long. Trimming removed 6 bases from V and 0 bases from J; junction bases left unmatched: 5. Researchers reported that TCR beta cDNA libraries carried unique molecular identifiers. A population of roughly 0.9 to 11 million T cells gave rise to roughly 0.5 million cDNA molecules. TCRdb analysed the PCR reads with MiXCR anew, one entry per CDR3 protein. The sample comprises over 700,000 distinct CDR3 sequences, roughly 27% of which are singletons, and 0.56% rests with the top ten. Whole-study findings and limits: Those with multiple sclerosis, the patient group, showed significantly lower normalized Chao1 diversity than controls. In patients, five TRBV segments were more frequent than in controls, with TRBV5-6, TRBV5-1 and TRBV20-1 among them.

The chain carries TRBV20-1 and TRBJ2-7; 7 bases match TRBD1. Specimen: blood. The source of this sequence is a girl under 18 with multiple sclerosis. CDR3 in amino acids: CSARGSSSYEQYF. CDR3 coding DNA: TGCAGTGCCAGGGGGTCTAGCTCCTACGAGCAGTACTTC.